This T cell receptor (beta chain) was recovered during a study of identical twins. This clonotype was seen ten or more times. Its target is unknown. The germline CDR1 and CDR2 sequences are LGHNA and YSLEER. This CDR3 comprises 18 residues. V shed 0 bases and J shed 7 bases, with 19 bases lying between them. TCRdb fed the 5' RACE reads into MiXCR, producing one record per CDR3 protein. This sample has about 660,000 distinct CDR3 sequences, with approximately 9% found just once. Broader study findings: Reduced insertions were recorded for abundant cord blood beta clonotypes, with no such pattern in memory repertoires.

The same data also went into a second study, on yellow fever vaccine responses in identical twins.

Sequencing input: PBMCs. This sequence joins TRBV4-3 and TRBJ2-6; possible D gene TRBD1, 5 bases. This TCR derives from a young woman in good health. The CDR3 protein is CASSQDLQTALSANVLTF. The DNA of the CDR3 is TGCGCCAGCAGCCAAGATCTACAGACAGCCCTTAGTGCCAACGTCCTGACTTTC.